A single sample gave rise to the 9 T cell receptor beta chains below, sequenced in a study of PD-1 blockade in classical Hodgkin lymphoma. This table comes from immunoSEQ multiplex PCR, and its TCRdb copy is limited to in-frame clones, with some not included. The table shows about 150,000 clones, with under 85% occurring only once. All patients relapsed after autologous stem cell transplantation, and brentuximab vedotin exposure varied. Sequenced material: peripheral blood mononuclear cells (PBMCs), taken before the second cycle of nivolumab. The receptor source for this set is a human donor with classical Hodgkin lymphoma.

This clone was recorded once. The chain uses TRBV2 and TRBJ2-7; TRBD2 matches 9 bases. With 6 bases clipped from V and 1 base from J, the junction kept 4 bases outside the gene matches. Germline V gene data show CDR1 as SNHLY and CDR2 as FYNNEI. This CDR3 spans 14 amino acids. CDR3 protein: CASRLAGRSYEQYF. In DNA form, the CDR3 reads TGTGCCAGCAGACTAGCGGGCAGATCCTACGAGCAGTACTTC.

The chain carries TRBV10-3 and TRBJ2-7, with 7 bases identical to TRBD1. CDR1 is ENHRY, CDR2 SYGVKD, per germline. V trimming: 4 bases; J trimming: 3 bases; junction bases outside the gene matches: 9. The CDR3 totals 15 residues. The CDR3 region has the DNA TGTGCCATCAGTGGGGGCCCGGGACAGAGCTACGAGCAGTACTTC. This encodes CAISGGPGQSYEQYF.

V gene TRBV18 combines with J gene TRBJ2-1; possibly TRBD2 for D (5 bases). Germline V gene sequence: CDR1 KGHSH, CDR2 LQKENI. The CDR3 length is 14 residues. V was cut by 6 bases and J by 3 bases, with 12 bases left in between. Here the CDR3 DNA reads TGTGCCAGCTCGCCTCCCGGACTCTACAATGAGCAGTTCTTC. As protein: CASSPPGLYNEQFF.

V is TRBV19 and J is TRBJ2-1; D perhaps matches TRBD2 (6 bases). Between the trimmed V and J ends, which lost 1 base and 2 bases, there was a span of 6 bases. The CDR3 runs 14 residues. Germline V gene lookup returns CDR1 LNHDA and CDR2 SQIVND (reference sequence). As DNA, the CDR3 is TGTGCCAGTAGTATAGGGGAGGCCTACAATGAGCAGTTCTTC. Translating gives CASSIGEAYNEQFF.

This chain uses TRBV27 with TRBJ2-5; possibly TRBD1 or TRBD2 for D (7 bases each). The CDR3 sequence is 13 residues long. Germline V CDR1 and CDR2: MNHEY, SMNVEV (reference sequence). V lost 7 bases, J lost 4 bases, and 13 bases lay in between. The CDR3 is CASKQGRGETQYF. DNA for the CDR3: TGTGCCAGCAAACAGGGGAGGGGAGAGACCCAGTACTTC.

This chain uses TRBV19 with TRBJ2-2; TRBD2 matches at 12 bases. CDR3 length: 18 amino acids. J lost 7 bases, V lost 0 bases, and 9 bases had no gene match. Germline V gene lookup returns CDR1 LNHDA and CDR2 SQIVND (reference sequence). The CDR3: CASSIDTSGGPRFGELFF. In nucleotides, the CDR3 is TGTGCCAGTAGTATAGATACTAGCGGGGGGCCGCGGTTCGGGGAGCTGTTTTTT.

V and J are TRBV11-2 and TRBJ2-7; 11 bases align to TRBD2. V gave up 2 bases and J gave up 2 bases; unmatched junction bases: 8. CDR3 size: 17 residues. Germline V gene lookup returns CDR1 SGHAT and CDR2 FQNNGV. The CDR3 DNA reads as TGTGCCAGCAGCTTAATCATAGCGGGAGGGCCGACCTACGAGCAGTACTTC. This sequence encodes CASSLIIAGGPTYEQYF.

The J gene is TRBJ2-1, the V gene TRBV19; TRBD1 matches at 7 bases. Germline trimming cut 1 base from V and 10 bases from J; bases unmatched to any gene: 7. CDR1 is LNHDA, CDR2 SQIVND, per germline (reference sequence). This CDR3 comprises 14 residues. The CDR3 sequence is CASSIGQGGEEQFF. The CDR3 DNA is TGTGCCAGTAGTATAGGACAGGGTGGGGAAGAGCAGTTCTTC.

The rearrangement links TRBV5-6 to TRBJ2-7; a possible D gene is TRBD1 (6 bases). The V gene lost 0 bases and the J gene lost 3 bases, with 13 bases spanning the gap. Germline V gene lookup returns CDR1 SGHDT and CDR2 YYEEEE. The CDR3 covers 15 residues. The CDR3 sequence: CASSLGQGPNYEQYF. CDR3 DNA sequence: TGTGCCAGCAGCTTGGGGCAGGGGCCCAACTACGAGCAGTACTTC.